This TCR beta chain was recovered during a study of neurological immune-mediated disorders. This clonotype was observed many times. The output of every sequencing run exceeded 170 million TCR-beta sequences, derived from 15-18 subjects. TCRdb re-derived calls from the 5' RACE reads in MiXCR, one entry per CDR3 protein. The table has 55,000 to 65,000 distinct CDR3 sequences, 9.5% to 12% seen once. Specified time point: longitudinal time-point 1 (baseline). The starting material, 2 million PBMCs stored at -80 C, gave rise to the unsorted libraries. The CDR3 length is 13 residues. CDR1 and CDR2 (germline): SGHTA, FQGNSA. The ends were cut back, 1 base at V and 4 bases at J, with 5 bases in the middle.

The sequence derives from a male donor with HTLV-1-associated myelopathy (HAM/TSP). This sequence joins TRBV7-2 and TRBJ1-5; D ambiguous. Sequencing input: PBMCs. CDR3 protein: CASSLGFNQPQHF. The CDR3 nucleotides read TGTGCCAGCAGCTTAGGTTTTAATCAGCCCCAGCATTTT.